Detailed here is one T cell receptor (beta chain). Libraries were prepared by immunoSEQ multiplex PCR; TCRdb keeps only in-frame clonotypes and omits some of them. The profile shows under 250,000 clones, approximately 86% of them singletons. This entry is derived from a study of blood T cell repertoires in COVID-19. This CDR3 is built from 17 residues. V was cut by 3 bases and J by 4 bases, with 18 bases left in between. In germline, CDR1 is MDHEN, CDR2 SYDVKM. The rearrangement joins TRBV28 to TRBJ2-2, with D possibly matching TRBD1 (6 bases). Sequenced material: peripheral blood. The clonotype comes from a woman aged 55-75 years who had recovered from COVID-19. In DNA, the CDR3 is TGTGCCAGCAGTTTCTTGGGCAGGGGCTCGCTCACCGGGGAGCTGTTTTTT. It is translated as CASSFLGRGSLTGELFF. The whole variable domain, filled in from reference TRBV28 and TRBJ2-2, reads DVKVTQSSRYLVKRTGEKVFLECVQDMDHENMFWYRQDPGLGLRLIYFSYDVKMKEKGDIPEGYSVSREKKERFSLILESASTNQTSMYLCASSFLGRGSLTGELFFGEGSRLTVL.